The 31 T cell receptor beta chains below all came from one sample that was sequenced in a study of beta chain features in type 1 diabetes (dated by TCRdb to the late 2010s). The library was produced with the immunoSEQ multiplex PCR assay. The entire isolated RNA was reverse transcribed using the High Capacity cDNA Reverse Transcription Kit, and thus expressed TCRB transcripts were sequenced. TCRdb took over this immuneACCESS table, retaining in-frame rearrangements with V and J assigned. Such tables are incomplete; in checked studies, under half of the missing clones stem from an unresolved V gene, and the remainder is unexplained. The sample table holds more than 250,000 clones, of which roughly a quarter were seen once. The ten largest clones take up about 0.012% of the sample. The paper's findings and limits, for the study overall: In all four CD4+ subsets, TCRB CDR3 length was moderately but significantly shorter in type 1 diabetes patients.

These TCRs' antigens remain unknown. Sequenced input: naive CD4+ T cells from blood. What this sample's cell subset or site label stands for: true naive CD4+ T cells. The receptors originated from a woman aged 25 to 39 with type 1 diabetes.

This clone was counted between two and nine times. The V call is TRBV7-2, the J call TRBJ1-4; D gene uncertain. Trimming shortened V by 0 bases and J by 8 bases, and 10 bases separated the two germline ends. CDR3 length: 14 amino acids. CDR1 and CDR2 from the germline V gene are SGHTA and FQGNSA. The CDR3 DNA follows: TGTGCCAGCAGCTTAGCGGCAGGTGAAGAAAAACTGTTTTTT. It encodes CASSLAAGEEKLFF.

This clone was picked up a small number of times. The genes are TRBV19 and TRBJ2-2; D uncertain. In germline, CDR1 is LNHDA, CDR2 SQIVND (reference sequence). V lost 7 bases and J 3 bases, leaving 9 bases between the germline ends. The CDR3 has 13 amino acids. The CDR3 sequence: CASNPIDTGELFF. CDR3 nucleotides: TGTGCCAGTAACCCAATAGACACCGGGGAGCTGTTTTTT.

In nucleotides, the CDR3 is TGTGCCAGCAGCGACCTAGGGGAGGGGAACACTGAAGCTTTCTTT. Its translation is CASSDLGEGNTEAFF. The V and J genes are TRBV6-6 and TRBJ1-1; perhaps TRBD1 as D (5 bases). Germline V gives CDR1 MNHNY, CDR2 SVGAGI (reference sequence). The CDR3 is 15 residues long. The germline V and J ends were trimmed by 6 bases and 1 base, with 15 bases remaining between them.

This CDR3 reads CASSLAQAINTEAFF. CDR3 nucleotide sequence: TGCGCCAGCAGCTTGGCGCAGGCCATAAACACTGAAGCTTTCTTT. The chain couples TRBV5-1 to TRBJ1-1; D is undetermined. V was clipped by 0 bases and J by 2 bases, with 11 bases between them. Germline V gene sequence: CDR1 SGHRS, CDR2 YFSETQ. This CDR3 is built from 15 residues.

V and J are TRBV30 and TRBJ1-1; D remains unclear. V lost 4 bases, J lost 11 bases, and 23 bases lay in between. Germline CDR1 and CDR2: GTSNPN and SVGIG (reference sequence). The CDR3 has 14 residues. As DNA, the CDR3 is TGTGCCTGGATCCCGGACCTCCTTAGTAGAGGGGCTTTCTTT. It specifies CAWIPDLLSRGAFF.

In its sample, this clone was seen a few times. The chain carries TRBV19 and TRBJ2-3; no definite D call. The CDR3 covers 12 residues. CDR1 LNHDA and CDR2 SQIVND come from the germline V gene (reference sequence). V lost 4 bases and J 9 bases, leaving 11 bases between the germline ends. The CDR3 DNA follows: TGTGCCAGTAGTACCGGTATTTCAACGCAGTATTTT. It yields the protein CASSTGISTQYF.

The CDR3 sequence: CASSQGDRYMNTEAFF. The CDR3 bases are TGTGCCAGCAGTCAAGGGGACAGATATATGAACACTGAAGCTTTCTTT. The chain combines TRBV21-1 with TRBJ1-1; TRBD1, the table's D call, lacks a check against the DNA. TRBV21-1 is flagged as a pseudogene. CDR3 length equals 16 residues.

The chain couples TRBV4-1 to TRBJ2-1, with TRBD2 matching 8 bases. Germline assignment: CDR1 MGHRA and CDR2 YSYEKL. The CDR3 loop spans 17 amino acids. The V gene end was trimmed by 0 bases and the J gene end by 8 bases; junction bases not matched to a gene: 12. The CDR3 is CASSQDRTSGSIDEQFF. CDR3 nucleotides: TGCGCCAGCAGCCAAGATCGAACGAGCGGGAGTATAGATGAGCAGTTCTTC.

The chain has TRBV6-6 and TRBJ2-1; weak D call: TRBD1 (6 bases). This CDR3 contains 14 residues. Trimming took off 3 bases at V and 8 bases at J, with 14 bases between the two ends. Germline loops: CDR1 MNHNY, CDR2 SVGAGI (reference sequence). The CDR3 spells CASSYGEGVDEQFF. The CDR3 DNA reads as TGTGCCAGCAGTTATGGTGAGGGGGTCGATGAGCAGTTCTTC.

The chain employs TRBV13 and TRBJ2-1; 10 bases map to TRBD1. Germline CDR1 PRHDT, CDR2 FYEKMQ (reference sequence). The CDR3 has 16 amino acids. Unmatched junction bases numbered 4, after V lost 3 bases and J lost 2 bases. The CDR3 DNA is TGTGCCAGCAGCTTTTACGGGACAGGGGCCTACAATGAGCAGTTCTTC. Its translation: CASSFYGTGAYNEQFF.

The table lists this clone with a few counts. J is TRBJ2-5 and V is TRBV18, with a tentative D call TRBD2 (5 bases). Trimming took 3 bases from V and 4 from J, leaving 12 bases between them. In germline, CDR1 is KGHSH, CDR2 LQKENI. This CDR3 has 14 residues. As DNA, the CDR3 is TGTGCCAGCTCACCTCGGTCCAGCGGAGAGACCCAGTACTTC. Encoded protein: CASSPRSSGETQYF. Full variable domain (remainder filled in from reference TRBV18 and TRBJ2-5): NAGVMQNPRHLVRRRGQEARLRCSPMKGHSHVYWYRQLPEEGLKFMVYLQKENIIDESGMPKERFSAEFPKEGPSILRIQQVVRGDSAAYFCASSPRSSGETQYFGPGTRLLVL.

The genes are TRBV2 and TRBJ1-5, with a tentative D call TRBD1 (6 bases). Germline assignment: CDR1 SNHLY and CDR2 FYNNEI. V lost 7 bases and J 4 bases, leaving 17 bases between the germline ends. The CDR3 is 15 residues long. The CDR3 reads CASTMSGVSNQPQHF. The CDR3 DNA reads TGTGCCAGCACCATGTCAGGGGTATCAAATCAGCCCCAGCATTTT.

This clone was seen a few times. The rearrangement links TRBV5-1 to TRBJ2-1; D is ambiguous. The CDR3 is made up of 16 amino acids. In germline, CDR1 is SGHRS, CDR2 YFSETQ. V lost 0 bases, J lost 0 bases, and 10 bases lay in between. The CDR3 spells CASSLGGLSSYNEQFF. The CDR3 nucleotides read TGCGCCAGCAGCTTGGGCGGCCTTAGCTCCTACAATGAGCAGTTCTTC.

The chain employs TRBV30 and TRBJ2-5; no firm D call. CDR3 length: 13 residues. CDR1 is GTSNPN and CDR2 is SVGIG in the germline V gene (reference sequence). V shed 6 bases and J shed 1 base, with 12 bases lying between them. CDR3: CACHGGSQETQYF. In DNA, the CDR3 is TGTGCCTGCCACGGCGGCAGCCAAGAGACCCAGTACTTC. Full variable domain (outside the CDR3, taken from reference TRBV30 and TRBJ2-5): SQTIHQWPATLVQPVGSPLSLECTVEGTSNPNLYWYRQAAGRGLQLLFYSVGIGQISSEVPQNLSASRPQDRQFILSSKKLLLSDSGFYLCACHGGSQETQYFGPGTRLLVL.

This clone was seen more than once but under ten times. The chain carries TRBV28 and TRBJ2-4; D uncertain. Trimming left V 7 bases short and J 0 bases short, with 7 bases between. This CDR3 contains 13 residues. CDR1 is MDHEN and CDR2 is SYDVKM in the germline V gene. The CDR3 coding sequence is TGTGCCAGCACCCTTCCAGCCAAAAACATTCAGTACTTC. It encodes CASTLPAKNIQYF.

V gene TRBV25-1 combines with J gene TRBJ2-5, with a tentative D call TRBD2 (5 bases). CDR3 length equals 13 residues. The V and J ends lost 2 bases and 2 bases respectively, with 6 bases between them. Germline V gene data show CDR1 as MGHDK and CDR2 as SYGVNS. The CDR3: CASSEGLQETQYF. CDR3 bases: TGTGCCAGCAGTGAAGGACTGCAAGAGACCCAGTACTTC.

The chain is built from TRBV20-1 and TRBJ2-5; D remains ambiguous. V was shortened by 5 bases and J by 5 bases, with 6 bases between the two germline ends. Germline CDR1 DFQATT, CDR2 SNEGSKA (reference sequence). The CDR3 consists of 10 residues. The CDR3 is CSARVETQYF. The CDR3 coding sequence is TGCAGTGCTCGGGTGGAGACCCAGTACTTC.

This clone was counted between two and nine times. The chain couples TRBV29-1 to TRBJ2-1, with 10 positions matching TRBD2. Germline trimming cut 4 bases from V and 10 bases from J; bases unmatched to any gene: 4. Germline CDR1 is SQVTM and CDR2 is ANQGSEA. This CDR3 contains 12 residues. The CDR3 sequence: CSVGGLASEQFF. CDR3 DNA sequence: TGCAGCGTTGGGGGACTAGCGTCAGAGCAGTTCTTC.

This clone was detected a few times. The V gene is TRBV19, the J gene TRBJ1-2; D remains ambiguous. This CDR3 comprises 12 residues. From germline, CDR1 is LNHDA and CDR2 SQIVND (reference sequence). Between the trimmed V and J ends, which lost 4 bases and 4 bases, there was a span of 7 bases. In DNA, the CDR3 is TGTGCCAGTAGTAACCGCGGCTATGGCTACACCTTC. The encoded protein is CASSNRGYGYTF.

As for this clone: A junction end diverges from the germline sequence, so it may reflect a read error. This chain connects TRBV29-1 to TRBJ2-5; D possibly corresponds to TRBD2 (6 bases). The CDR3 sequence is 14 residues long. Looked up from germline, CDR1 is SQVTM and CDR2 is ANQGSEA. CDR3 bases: TGCAGCGTTGGTAGAGCGGGCTCCCAAAAGACCCAGTACTTC. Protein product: CSVGRAGSQKTQYF.

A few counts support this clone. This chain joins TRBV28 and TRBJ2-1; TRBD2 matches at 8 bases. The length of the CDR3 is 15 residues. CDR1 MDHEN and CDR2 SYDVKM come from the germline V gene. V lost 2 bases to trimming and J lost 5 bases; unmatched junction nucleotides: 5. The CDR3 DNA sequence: TGTGCCAGCAGTTTAGGGATAGCGGGGCACAATGAGCAGTTCTTC. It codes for CASSLGIAGHNEQFF.

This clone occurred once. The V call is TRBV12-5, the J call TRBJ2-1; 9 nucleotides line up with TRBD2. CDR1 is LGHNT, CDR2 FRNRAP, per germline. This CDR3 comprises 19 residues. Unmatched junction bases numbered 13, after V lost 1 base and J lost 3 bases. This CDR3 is CASGLGLASGIFYYNEQFF. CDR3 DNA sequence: TGTGCTAGTGGTTTGGGGTTGGCTAGCGGGATCTTCTACTACAATGAGCAGTTCTTC. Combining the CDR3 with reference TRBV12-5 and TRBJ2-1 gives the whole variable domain DARVTQTPRHKVTEMGQEVTMRCQPILGHNTVFWYRQTMMQGLELLAYFRNRAPLDDSGMPKDRFSAEMPDATLATLKIQPSEPRDSAVYFCASGLGLASGIFYYNEQFFGPGTRLTVL.

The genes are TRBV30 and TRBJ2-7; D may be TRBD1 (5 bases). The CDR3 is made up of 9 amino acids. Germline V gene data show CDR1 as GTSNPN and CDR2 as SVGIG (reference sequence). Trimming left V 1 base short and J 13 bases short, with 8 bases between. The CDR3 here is CAWSGQGYF. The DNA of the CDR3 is TGTGCCTGGAGTGGGCAGGGATACTTC.

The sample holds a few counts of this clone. The CDR3 bases are TGCAGCGTTGTGTGGGGAGGCCCCTCTGATACGCAGTATTTT. It encodes CSVVWGGPSDTQYF. The chain carries TRBV29-1 and TRBJ2-3; TRBD2 is a possible D gene (6 bases). Germline V CDR1 and CDR2: SQVTM, ANQGSEA. V was shortened by 4 bases and J by 6 bases, with 17 bases between the two germline ends. The CDR3 is 14 residues long.

The CDR3 DNA reads as TGTGCCAGCTCACCTTCGGCAGGGGATTTCTACGAGCAGTACTTC. It codes for CASSPSAGDFYEQYF. The chain employs TRBV18 and TRBJ2-7; TRBD1 is a possible D gene (6 bases). The CDR3 has 15 amino acids. Germline lookup yields CDR1 KGHSH and CDR2 LQKENI. Between the trimmed V and J ends, which lost 3 bases and 3 bases, there was a span of 15 bases.

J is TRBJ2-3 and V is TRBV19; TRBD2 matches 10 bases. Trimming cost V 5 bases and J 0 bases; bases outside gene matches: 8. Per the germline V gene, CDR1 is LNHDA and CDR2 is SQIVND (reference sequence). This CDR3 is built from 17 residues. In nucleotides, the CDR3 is TGTGCCAGTAGTGTACGGGCGACTAGCGGGAGCACAGATACGCAGTATTTT. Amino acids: CASSVRATSGSTDTQYF.

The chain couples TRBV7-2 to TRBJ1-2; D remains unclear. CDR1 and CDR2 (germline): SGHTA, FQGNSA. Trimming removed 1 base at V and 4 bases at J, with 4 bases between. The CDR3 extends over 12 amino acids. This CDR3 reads CASSLDGYGYTF. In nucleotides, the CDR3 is TGTGCCAGCAGCTTAGACGGCTATGGCTACACCTTC.

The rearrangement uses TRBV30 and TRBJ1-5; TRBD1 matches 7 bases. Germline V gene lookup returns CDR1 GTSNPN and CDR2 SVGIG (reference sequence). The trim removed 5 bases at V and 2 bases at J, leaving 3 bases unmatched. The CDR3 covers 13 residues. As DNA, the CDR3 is TGTGCCTGGGACAGGGCTGGCAATCAGCCCCAGCATTTT. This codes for CAWDRAGNQPQHF.

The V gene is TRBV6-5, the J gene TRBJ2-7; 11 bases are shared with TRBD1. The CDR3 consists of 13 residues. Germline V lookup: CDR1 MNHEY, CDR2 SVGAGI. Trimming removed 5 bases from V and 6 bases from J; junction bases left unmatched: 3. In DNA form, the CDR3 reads TGTGCCAGCAGTCCGGGACAGGGGGGCGAGCAGTACTTC. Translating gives CASSPGQGGEQYF.

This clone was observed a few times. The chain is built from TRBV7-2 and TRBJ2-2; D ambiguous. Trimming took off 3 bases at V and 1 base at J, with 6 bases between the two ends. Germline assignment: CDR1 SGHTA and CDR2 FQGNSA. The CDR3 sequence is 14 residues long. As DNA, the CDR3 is TGTGCCAGCAGCTTGGTAGTGAACACCGGGGAGCTGTTTTTT. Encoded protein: CASSLVVNTGELFF.

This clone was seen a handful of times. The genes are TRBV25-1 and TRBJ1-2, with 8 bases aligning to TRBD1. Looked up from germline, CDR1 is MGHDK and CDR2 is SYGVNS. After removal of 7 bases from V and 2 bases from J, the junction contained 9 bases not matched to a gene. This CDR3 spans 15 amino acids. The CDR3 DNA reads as TGTGCCAGCATGCTGGACAGGGCAACAAACTATGGCTACACCTTC. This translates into CASMLDRATNYGYTF.